The clone carrying this TCR beta chain turned up a few times. This specimen comes from a study of cytomegalovirus exposure and HLA in healthy donors. The CDR3 is 17 amino acids. Trimming cost V 3 bases and J 4 bases, with 18 bases left between them. The germline V gene encodes CDR1 LGHNT and CDR2 FRNRAP. Primers for the PCR totalled 60 Vbeta and 13 Jbeta. Data came from immunoSEQ multiplex PCR; TCRdb stores just in-frame clones and leaves some out. The top ten clones hold 3% of a sample with 150,000 or so clones, around three fifths of them seen once. The material sequenced was PBMCs. This clonotype was obtained from a woman aged 25 to 39 in good health and CMV-seropositive. The rearrangement uses TRBV12-5 and TRBJ2-2; maybe TRBD1 (5 bases). CDR3 sequence reads: CASGLSFGRVGTGELFF. DNA of the CDR3: TGTGCTAGTGGTTTATCCTTCGGCAGGGTCGGCACCGGGGAGCTGTTTTTT.